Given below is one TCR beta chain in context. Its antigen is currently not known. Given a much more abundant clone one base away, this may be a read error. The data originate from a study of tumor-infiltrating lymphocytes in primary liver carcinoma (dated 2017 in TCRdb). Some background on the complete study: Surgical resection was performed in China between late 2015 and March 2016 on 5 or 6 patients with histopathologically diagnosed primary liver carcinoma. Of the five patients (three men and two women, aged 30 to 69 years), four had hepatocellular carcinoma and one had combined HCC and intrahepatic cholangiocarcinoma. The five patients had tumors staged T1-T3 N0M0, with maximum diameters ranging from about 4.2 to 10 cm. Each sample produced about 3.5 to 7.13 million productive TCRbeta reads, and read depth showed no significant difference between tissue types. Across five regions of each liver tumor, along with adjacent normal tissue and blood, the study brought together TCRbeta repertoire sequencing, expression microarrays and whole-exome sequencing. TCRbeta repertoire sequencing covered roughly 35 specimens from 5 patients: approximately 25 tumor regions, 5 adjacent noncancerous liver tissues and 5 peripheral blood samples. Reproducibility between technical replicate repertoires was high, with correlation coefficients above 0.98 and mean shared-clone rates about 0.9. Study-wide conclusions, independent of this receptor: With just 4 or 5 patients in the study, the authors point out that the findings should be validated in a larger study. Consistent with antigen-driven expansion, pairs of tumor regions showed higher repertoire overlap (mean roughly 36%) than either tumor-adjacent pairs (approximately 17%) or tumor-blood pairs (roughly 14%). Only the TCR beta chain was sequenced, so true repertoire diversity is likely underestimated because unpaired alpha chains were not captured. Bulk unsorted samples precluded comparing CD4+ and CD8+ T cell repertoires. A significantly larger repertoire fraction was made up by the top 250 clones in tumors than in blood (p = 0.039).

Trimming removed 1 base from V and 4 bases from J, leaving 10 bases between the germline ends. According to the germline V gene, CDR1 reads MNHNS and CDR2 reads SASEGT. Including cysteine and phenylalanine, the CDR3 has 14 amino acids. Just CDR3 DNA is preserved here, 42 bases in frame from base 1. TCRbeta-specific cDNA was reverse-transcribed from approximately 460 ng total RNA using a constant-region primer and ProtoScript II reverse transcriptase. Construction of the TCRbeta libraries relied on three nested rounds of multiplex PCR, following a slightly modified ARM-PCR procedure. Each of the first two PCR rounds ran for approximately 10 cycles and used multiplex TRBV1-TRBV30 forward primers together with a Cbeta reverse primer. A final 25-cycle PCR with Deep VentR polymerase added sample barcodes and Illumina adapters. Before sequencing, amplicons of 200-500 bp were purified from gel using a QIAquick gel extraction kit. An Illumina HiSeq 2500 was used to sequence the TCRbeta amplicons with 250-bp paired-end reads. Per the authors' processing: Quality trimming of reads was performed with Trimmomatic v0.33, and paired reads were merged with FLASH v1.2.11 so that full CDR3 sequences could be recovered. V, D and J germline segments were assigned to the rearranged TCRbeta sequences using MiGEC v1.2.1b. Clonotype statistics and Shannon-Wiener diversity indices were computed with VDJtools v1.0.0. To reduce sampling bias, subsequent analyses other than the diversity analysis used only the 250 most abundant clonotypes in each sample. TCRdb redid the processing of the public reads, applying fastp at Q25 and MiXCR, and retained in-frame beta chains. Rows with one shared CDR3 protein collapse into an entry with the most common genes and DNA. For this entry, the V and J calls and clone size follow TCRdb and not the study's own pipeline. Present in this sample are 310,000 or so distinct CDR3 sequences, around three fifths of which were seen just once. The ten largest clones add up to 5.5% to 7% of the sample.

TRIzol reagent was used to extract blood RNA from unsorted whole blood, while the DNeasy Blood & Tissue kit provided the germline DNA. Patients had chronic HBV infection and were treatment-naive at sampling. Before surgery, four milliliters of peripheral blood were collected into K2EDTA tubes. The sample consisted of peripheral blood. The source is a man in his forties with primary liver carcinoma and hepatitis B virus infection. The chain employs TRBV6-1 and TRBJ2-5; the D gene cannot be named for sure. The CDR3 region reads CASSEDRGGETQYF. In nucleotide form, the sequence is TGTGCCAGCAGTGAAGACCGTGGTGGAGAGACCCAGTACTTC.